The clone carrying this TCR beta chain was recorded at least ten times. Antigen unknown. The V segment lost 5 bases and the J segment 6 bases; nucleotides outside the gene matches: 10. This CDR3 region has 15 residues. Germline-derived CDR1 and CDR2 are SEHNR and FQNEAQ (reference sequence). The sample originates from a study of Graves' ophthalmopathy and Graves' hyperthyroidism. Study in general: The blood sample was drawn at first diagnosis and before any treatment.

Study results and limitations: Blood repertoires reportedly contained most expanded thyroid clonotypes above 0.001 frequency.

Beta-chain TCR CDR3 regions were amplified from RNA transcripts. RT-PCR with HTBI primers came first, then second-round multiplex PCR. TCRdb re-called the multiplex PCR reads through MiXCR, storing one row per CDR3 protein. The table shows roughly 610,000 distinct CDR3 sequences, with approximately 22% occurring only once. V gene TRBV7-9 combines with J gene TRBJ1-2; the match to TRBD1 covers 9 bases. Sequencing input: peripheral blood. The receptor was isolated from a woman aged 18-29 years with stable Graves' hyperthyroidism. Some clones in this sample may be carry-over from other donors' samples. This CDR3 reads CASSPRGQGSDGYTF. The DNA of the CDR3 is TGTGCCAGCAGCCCTAGGGGACAGGGCTCAGATGGCTACACCTTC.